This T cell receptor beta chain was captured by sequencing in a study of blood T cell repertoires in COVID-19. V lost 0 bases to trimming and J lost 4 bases, with 10 bases between them. Looked up from germline, CDR1 is SGHKS and CDR2 is YYEKEE (reference sequence). The CDR3 runs to 15 residues. TCRdb keeps only in-frame clones here, not all; method: immunoSEQ multiplex PCR. This sample has roughly 250,000 clones, with 75% to 90% found just once. Cohorts were assigned according to the clinical history that participants reported. The clonotype comes from a woman aged 25 to 45 with acute COVID-19. The chain combines TRBV5-5 with TRBJ1-4, with TRBD1 as a possible D gene (6 bases). Specimen: PBMCs or T cells enriched from blood (not recorded which). CDR3 protein: CASSLGPGDNEKLFF. As DNA, the CDR3 is TGTGCCAGCAGCTTGGGGCCAGGGGATAATGAAAAACTGTTTTTT.